This TCR beta chain was obtained from a study of Graves' ophthalmopathy and Graves' hyperthyroidism. Amplified material comprised TCR beta CDR3 regions derived from RNA transcripts. In the first round, RT-PCR was carried out with HTBI primers, and a multiplex PCR formed the second round. TCRdb analysed the multiplex PCR reads with MiXCR anew, one entry per CDR3 protein. The repertoire holds 150,000 or so distinct CDR3 sequences, with 39% as singletons. Other autoimmune diseases, uncontrolled infections, pregnancy and lactation each led to patient exclusion. This TCR was sampled from a young man with Graves' ophthalmopathy. The sample comprised peripheral blood.

The CDR3 region has the DNA TGTGCCAGCAAAAACAGCCGGGGGACTGAAGCTTTCTTT. Its translation: CASKNSRGTEAFF. V usage is TRBV6-2 or TRBV6-3 and J usage is TRBJ1-1, with D possibly being TRBD1 (5 bases). Germline V gene lookup returns CDR1 MNHEY and CDR2 SVGEGT. The CDR3 extends over 13 amino acids. V lost 7 bases and J 5 bases, leaving 14 bases between the germline ends.